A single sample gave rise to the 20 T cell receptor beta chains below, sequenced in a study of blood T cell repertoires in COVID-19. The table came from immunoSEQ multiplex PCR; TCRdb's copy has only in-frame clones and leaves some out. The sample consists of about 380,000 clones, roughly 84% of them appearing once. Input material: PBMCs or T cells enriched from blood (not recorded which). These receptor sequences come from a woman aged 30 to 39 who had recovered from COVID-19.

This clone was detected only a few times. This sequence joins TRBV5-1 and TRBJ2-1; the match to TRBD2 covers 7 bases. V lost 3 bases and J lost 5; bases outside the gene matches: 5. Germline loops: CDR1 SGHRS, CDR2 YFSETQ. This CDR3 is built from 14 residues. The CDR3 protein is CASSSGTIHNEQFF. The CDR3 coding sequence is TGCGCCAGCAGCTCGGGGACTATCCACAATGAGCAGTTCTTC.

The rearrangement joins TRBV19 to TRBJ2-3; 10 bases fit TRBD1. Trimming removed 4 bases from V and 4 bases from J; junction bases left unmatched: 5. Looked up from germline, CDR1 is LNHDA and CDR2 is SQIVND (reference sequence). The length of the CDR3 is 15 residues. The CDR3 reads CASSTPGQGSDTQYF. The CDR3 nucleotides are TGTGCCAGTAGTACTCCGGGACAGGGGTCAGATACGCAGTATTTT.

CDR3 loop: CASSPRSGRAWEQYF. The CDR3 region has the DNA TGTGCCAGCAGCCCTAGGAGCGGGAGGGCCTGGGAGCAGTACTTC. The chain joins TRBV28 to TRBJ2-7; 10 nucleotides line up with TRBD2. Losses at the gene ends were 6 bases for V and 7 bases for J; bases not matched to a gene: 12. Germline V lookup: CDR1 MDHEN, CDR2 SYDVKM. The CDR3 runs to 15 residues.

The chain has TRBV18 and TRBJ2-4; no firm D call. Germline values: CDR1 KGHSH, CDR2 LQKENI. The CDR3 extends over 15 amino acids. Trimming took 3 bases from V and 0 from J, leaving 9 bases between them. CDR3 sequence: CASSPPGLAKNIQYF. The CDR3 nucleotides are TGTGCCAGCTCACCGCCAGGATTAGCCAAAAACATTCAGTACTTC.

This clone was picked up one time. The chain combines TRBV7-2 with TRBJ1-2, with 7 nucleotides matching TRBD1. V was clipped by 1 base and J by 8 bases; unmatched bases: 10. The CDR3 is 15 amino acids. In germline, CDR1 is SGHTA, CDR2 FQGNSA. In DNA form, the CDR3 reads TGTGCCAGCAGCTTAGGTGGGGGCAGGGACAGAGGCTACACCTTC. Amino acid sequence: CASSLGGGRDRGYTF.

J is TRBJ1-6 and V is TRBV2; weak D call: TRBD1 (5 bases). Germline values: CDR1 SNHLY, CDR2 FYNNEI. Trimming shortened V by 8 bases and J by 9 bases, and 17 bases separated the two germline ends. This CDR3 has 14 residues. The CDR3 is CASGRQLLGSPLHF. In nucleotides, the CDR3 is TGTGCCAGCGGTAGACAGTTACTGGGTTCACCCCTCCACTTT. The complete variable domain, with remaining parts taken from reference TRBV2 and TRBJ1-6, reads EPEVTQTPSHQVTQMGQEVILRCVPISNHLYFYWYRQILGQKVEFLVSFYNNEISEKSEIFDDQFSVERPDGSNFTLKIRSTKLEDSAMYFCASGRQLLGSPLHFGNGTRLTVT.

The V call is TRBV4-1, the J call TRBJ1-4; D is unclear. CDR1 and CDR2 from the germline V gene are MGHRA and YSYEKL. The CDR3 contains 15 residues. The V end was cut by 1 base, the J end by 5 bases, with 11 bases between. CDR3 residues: CASSQVHLMNEKLFF. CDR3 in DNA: TGCGCCAGCAGCCAAGTCCACTTGATGAATGAAAAACTGTTTTTT.

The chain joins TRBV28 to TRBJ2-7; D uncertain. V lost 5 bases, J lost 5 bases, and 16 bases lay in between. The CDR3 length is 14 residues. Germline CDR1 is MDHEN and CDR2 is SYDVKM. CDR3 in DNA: TGTGCCAGCAGTCCCTCCCGAGATGTCCACGAGCAGTACTTC. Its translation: CASSPSRDVHEQYF.

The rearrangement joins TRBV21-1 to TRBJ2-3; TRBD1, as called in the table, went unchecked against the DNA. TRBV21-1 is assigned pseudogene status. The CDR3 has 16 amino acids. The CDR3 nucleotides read TGTGCCAGCAGCTCAAGAGGGGACAGTAGCACAGATACGCAGTATTTT. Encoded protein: CASSSRGDSSTDTQYF.

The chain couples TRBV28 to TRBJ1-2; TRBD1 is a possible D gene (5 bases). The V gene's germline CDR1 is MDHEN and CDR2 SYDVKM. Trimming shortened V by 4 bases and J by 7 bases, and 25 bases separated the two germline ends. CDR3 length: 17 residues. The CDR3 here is CASSSQLGGIPIGGYTF. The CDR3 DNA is TGTGCCAGCAGTTCCCAGCTCGGGGGGATTCCTATAGGTGGCTACACCTTC.

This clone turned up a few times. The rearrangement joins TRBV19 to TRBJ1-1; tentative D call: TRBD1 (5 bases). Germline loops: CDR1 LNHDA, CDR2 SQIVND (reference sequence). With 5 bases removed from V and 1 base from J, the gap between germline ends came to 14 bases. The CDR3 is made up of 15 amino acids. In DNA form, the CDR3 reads TGTGCCAGTAGTCAATCGGACGGACAGAACACTGAAGCTTTCTTT. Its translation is CASSQSDGQNTEAFF.

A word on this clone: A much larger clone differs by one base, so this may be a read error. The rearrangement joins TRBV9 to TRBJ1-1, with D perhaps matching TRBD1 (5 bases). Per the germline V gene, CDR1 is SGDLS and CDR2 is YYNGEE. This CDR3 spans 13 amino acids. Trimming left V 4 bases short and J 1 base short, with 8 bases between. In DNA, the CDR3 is TGTGCCAGCAGCTTCGGACAGAACACTGAAGCTTTCTTT. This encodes CASSFGQNTEAFF.

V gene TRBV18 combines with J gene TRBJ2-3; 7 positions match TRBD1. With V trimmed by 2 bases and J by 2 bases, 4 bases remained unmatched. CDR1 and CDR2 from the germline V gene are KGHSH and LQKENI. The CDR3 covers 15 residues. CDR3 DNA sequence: TGTGCCAGCTCACCAGAAGGGGGCTACACAGATACGCAGTATTTT. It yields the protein CASSPEGGYTDTQYF.

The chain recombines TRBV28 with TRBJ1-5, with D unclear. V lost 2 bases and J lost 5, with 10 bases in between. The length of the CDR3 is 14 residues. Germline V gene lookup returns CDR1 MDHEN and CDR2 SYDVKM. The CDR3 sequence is CASSLPLQYQPQHF. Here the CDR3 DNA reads TGTGCCAGCAGTTTACCCCTCCAGTATCAGCCCCAGCATTTT.

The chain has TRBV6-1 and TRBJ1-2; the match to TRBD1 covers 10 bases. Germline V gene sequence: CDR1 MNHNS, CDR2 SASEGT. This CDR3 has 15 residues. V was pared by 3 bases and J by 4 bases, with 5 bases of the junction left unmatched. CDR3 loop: CASSEIRDRGYGYTF. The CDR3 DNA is TGTGCCAGCAGTGAGATCCGGGACAGGGGCTATGGCTACACCTTC.

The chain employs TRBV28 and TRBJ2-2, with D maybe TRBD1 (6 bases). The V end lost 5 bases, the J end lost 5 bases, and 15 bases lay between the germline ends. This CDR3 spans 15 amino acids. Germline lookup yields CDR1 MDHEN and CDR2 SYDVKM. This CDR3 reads CASSPQGYGTGELFF. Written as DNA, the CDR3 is TGTGCCAGCAGTCCACAGGGTTACGGAACCGGGGAGCTGTTTTTT.

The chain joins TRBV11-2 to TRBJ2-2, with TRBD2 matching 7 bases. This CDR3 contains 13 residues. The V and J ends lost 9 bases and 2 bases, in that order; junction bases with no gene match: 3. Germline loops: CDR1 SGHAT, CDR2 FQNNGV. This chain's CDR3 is CASREENTGELFF. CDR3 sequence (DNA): TGTGCCAGTCGGGAGGAAAACACCGGGGAGCTGTTTTTT.

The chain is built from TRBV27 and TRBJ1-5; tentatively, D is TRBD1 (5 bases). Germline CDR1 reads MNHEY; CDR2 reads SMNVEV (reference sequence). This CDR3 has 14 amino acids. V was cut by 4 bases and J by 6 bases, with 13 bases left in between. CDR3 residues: CASSSVGGAQPQHF. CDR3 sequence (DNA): TGTGCCAGCAGTTCTGTGGGGGGTGCTCAGCCCCAGCATTTT.

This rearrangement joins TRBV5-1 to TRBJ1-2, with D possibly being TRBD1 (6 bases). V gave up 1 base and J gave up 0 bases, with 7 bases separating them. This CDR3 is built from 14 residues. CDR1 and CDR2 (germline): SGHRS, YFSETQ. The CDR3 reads CASSLTGPNYGYTF. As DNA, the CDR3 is TGCGCCAGCAGCTTGACAGGGCCTAACTATGGCTACACCTTC.

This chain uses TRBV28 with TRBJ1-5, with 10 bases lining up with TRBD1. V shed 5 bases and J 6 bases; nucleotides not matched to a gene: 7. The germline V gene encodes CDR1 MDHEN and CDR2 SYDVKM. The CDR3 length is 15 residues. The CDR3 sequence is CASSDDRGRFQPQHF. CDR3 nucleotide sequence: TGTGCCAGCAGTGATGACAGGGGGCGCTTTCAGCCCCAGCATTTT. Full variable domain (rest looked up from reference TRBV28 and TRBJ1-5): DVKVTQSSRYLVKRTGEKVFLECVQDMDHENMFWYRQDPGLGLRLIYFSYDVKMKEKGDIPEGYSVSREKKERFSLILESASTNQTSMYLCASSDDRGRFQPQHFGDGTRLSIL.